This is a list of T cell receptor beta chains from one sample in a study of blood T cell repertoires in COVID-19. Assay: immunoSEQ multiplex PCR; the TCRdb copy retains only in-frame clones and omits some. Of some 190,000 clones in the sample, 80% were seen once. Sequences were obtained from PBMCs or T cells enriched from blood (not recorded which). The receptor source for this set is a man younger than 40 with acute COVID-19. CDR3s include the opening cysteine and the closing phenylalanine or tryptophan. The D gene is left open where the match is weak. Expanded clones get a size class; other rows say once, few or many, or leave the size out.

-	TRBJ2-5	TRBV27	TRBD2	CASSPDWRGEKTQYF	TGTGCCAGCAGTCCCGATTGGCGGGGGGAAAAGACCCAGTACTTC
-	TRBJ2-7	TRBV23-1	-	CASSQSRNAYEQYF	TGCGCCAGCAGTCAATCGCGGAATGCCTACGAGCAGTACTTC
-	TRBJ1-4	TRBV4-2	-	CASSQDIGVELFF	TGTGCCAGCAGCCAAGATATCGGAGTGGAACTGTTTTTT
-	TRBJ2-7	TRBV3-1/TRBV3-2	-	CASSQDLTVLYEQYF	TGTGCCAGCAGCCAAGATCTGACAGTCCTGTACGAGCAGTACTTC
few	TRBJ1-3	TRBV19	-	CASSIIGEGLRGNTIYF	TGTGCCAGTAGTATTATCGGAGAGGGCCTGAGGGGAAACACCATATATTTT
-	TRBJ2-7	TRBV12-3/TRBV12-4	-	CASSLTGTYEQYF	TGTGCCAGCAGTTTAACAGGGACCTACGAGCAGTACTTC
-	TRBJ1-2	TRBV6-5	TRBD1	CASKKGQGLGYTF	TGTGCCAGCAAAAAAGGACAGGGGCTTGGCTACACCTTC
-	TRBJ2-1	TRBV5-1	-	CASTPGLTISYNEQFF	TGCGCCAGCACCCCGGGACTGACGATCTCCTACAATGAGCAGTTCTTC
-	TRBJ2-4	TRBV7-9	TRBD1	CASSGRTGVAKNIQYF	TGTGCCAGCAGCGGTAGGACAGGGGTGGCCAAAAACATTCAGTACTTC
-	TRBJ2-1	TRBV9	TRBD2	CASNPSGGYNEQFF	TGTGCCAGCAACCCGAGCGGGGGGTACAATGAGCAGTTCTTC
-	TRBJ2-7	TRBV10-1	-	CASSEGRSYEQYF	TGCGCCAGCAGTGAGGGCAGGTCCTACGAGCAGTACTTC
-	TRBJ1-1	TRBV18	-	CASSPTRTEAFF	TGTGCCAGCTCACCAACACGAACTGAAGCTTTCTTT
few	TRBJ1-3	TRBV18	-	CASSPLTDTIYF	TGTGCCAGCTCACCACTAACAGACACCATATATTTT
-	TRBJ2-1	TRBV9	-	CASSPIPTGLDEQFF	TGTGCCAGCAGCCCCATTCCAACGGGGTTGGATGAGCAGTTCTTC
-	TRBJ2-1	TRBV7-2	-	CASSLSGLPNEQFF	TGTGCCAGCAGCTTATCAGGACTACCGAATGAGCAGTTCTTC
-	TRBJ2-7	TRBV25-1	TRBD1	CASGGQGRSYEQYF	TGTGCCAGCGGGGGACAGGGGAGGTCCTACGAGCAGTACTTC
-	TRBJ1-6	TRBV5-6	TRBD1	CASSREDRGFDSPLHF	TGTGCCAGCAGCAGAGAAGACAGGGGGTTTGATTCACCCCTCCACTTT
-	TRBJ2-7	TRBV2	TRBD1	CASSDDTPLGQGVTEQYF	TGTGCCAGCAGTGACGATACACCATTAGGACAGGGGGTGACCGAGCAGTACTTC
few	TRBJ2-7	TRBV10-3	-	CAMGGGYEQYF	TGTGCCATGGGAGGGGGGTACGAGCAGTACTTC
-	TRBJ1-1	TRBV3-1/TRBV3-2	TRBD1	CASSQGTVNTEAFF	TGTGCCAGCAGCCAGGGGACAGTGAACACTGAAGCTTTCTTT
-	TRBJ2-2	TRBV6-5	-	CASRGGNAGELFF	TGTGCCAGCAGAGGGGGTAACGCCGGGGAGCTGTTTTTT
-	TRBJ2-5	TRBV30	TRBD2	CAWSVGSGGLQETQYF	TGTGCCTGGAGTGTAGGAAGCGGGGGACTCCAAGAGACCCAGTACTTC
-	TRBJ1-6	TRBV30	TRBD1	CAWRDREGRPLHF	TGTGCCTGGAGGGACAGGGAGGGTAGGCCCCTCCACTTT
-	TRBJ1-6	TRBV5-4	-	CASSLAGGLGSPLHF	TGTGCCAGCAGCTTGGCGGGAGGGTTGGGCTCACCCCTCCACTTT